This is a list of T cell receptor beta chains from one sample in a study of beta chain features in type 1 diabetes. Produced via immunoSEQ multiplex PCR; TCRdb's table is partial and in-frame only. Among just over 600,000 clones listed, about 16% were seen once. Sequencing input: naive CD4+ T cells from blood. All receptors derive from a man aged 18 to 30 in good health. The conserved cysteine and the conserved F or W are not part of the CDR3 here. Only part of the rows carry a size: once, few, many, or a class if the clone is expanded.

few TRBV25-1 ASSPGSRSTEAF
- TRBV19 ASSIEARGRQPQH
- TRBV5-1 ASSSNPTTSMVVNEQF
- TRBV2 ASSEAARGKGGYT
- TRBV2 ASRTGFGELF
- TRBV5-5 ASSLRAEAF
few TRBV5-1 ASSLGGIYGYT
few TRBV2 ASKANSNTGELF
few TRBV6-5 ASTPRRGLHTQY
few TRBV7-6 ASSLKGPNEQY
- TRBV28 ASSPVSRGYTDTQY
- TRBV9 ASSVGGTWGYT
- TRBV4-2 ASSQPGQSYGYT
- TRBV4-2 ASRGTGTSGTSYEQY
few TRBV20-1 MASTDTQY
- TRBV5-1 ASSEGFVTGELF
- TRBV7-3 ASSTRAGGNSYNEQF
- TRBV23-1 ASSQVCGYT